This T cell receptor beta chain was recovered during a study of beta chain features in type 1 diabetes. cDNA synthesis used the whole RNA isolate, giving expressed TCRB sequences. Assay used: immunoSEQ multiplex PCR; TCRdb lists only in-frame clones, some missing. The sample has about 330,000 clones, around 10% seen once. This clone was seen only a few times. This CDR3 comprises 15 residues. CDR1 is LNHDA, CDR2 SQIVND, per germline (reference sequence). After removal of 2 bases from V and 7 bases from J, the junction contained 8 bases not matched to a gene. The chain is built from TRBV19 and TRBJ1-5; 7 positions agree with TRBD1. Sequenced sample: naive CD4+ T cells from blood. The sequence was obtained from a young woman in good health. CDR3 sequence reads: CASSIRQGEGQPQHF. CDR3 in DNA: TGTGCCAGTAGTATAAGACAGGGTGAAGGGCAGCCCCAGCATTTT.